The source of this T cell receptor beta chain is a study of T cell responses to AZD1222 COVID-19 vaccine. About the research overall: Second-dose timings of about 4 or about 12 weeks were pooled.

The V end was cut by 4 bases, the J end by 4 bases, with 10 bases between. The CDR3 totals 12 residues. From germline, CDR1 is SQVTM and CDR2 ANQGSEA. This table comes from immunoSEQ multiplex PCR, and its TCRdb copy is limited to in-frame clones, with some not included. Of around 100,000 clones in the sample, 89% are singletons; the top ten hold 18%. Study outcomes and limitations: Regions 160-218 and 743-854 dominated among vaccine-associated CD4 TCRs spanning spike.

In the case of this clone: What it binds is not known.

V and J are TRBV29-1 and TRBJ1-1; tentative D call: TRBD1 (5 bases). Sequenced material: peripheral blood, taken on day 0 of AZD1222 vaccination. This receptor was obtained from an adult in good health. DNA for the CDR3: TGCAGCGTTGCCTTAGGGGTCACTGAAGCTTTCTTT. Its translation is CSVALGVTEAFF.